This entry lists 17 T cell receptor beta chains sequenced from one sample in a study of OX40 agonist ivuxolimab in advanced cancers. The method was immunoSEQ multiplex PCR; TCRdb's version includes in-frame clones alone and lacks a portion of them. The sample yields about 100,000 clones, 90% seen once. This specimen was CD4+ or CD8+ T cells sorted from blood, taken in a trial of the OX40 agonist ivuxolimab. Receptor source: an adult with an advanced solid tumor such as melanoma, head and neck, liver or kidney cancer.

V gene TRBV2 combines with J gene TRBJ2-1, with 7 bases fitting TRBD2. The length of the CDR3 is 14 residues. Trimming cost V 11 bases and J 8 bases; bases outside gene matches: 15. CDR1 is SNHLY, CDR2 FYNNEI, per germline. The CDR3, as DNA: TGTGCCTGTCGGGAGGTAAGGGTTAACTATGAGCAGTTCTTC. This codes for CACREVRVNYEQFF.

The chain couples TRBV5-1 to TRBJ2-7; tentatively, D is TRBD1 or TRBD2 (5 bases each). The CDR3 is 16 residues long. Germline CDR1 is SGHRS and CDR2 is YFSETQ. V lost 6 bases to trimming and J lost 2 bases, with 21 bases between them. This CDR3 reads CASNPYTGTGAYEQYF. CDR3 coding DNA: TGCGCCAGCAACCCCTACACGGGGACCGGGGCCTACGAGCAGTACTTC.

The gene calls are TRBV30 and TRBJ2-1; 8 bases line up with TRBD2. The germline V gene has CDR1 GTSNPN and CDR2 SVGIG (reference sequence). The CDR3 consists of 14 residues. With V trimmed by 2 bases and J by 9 bases, 9 bases remained unmatched. CDR3 in amino acids: CAWSRPGRAVEQFF. The DNA for the CDR3 is TGTGCCTGGAGTCGGCCCGGGAGGGCCGTTGAGCAGTTCTTC.

V is TRBV11-3 and J is TRBJ2-1; no clear D. Germline V lookup: CDR1 SGHNT, CDR2 YENEEA. The CDR3 length is 13 residues. Trimming left V 1 base short and J 12 bases short, with 13 bases between. The CDR3 loop is CASSLVVLEGQFF. For the CDR3, the DNA is TGTGCCAGCAGCTTAGTTGTACTCGAAGGGCAGTTCTTC.

The chain joins TRBV5-1 to TRBJ2-7; D unresolved. The germline V gene encodes CDR1 SGHRS and CDR2 YFSETQ. The ends were cut back, 1 base at V and 6 bases at J, with 14 bases in the middle. The CDR3 spans 14 residues. The CDR3 DNA follows: TGCGCCAGCAGCTTGAAACCGGAAGGCGGCGAGCAGTACTTC. This translates into CASSLKPEGGEQYF.

V gene TRBV19 combines with J gene TRBJ2-2; possibly TRBD2 for D (5 bases). Germline V gene sequence: CDR1 LNHDA, CDR2 SQIVND (reference sequence). Trimming took 4 bases from V and 0 from J, leaving 12 bases between them. The CDR3 has 16 amino acids. Here the CDR3 reads CASSRSLASNTGELFF. CDR3 coding DNA: TGTGCCAGTAGTAGATCTCTAGCCTCGAACACCGGGGAGCTGTTTTTT.

The rearrangement links TRBV5-4 to TRBJ1-1; D is ambiguous. There are 14 residues in the CDR3. From germline, CDR1 is SGHNT and CDR2 YYREEE (reference sequence). V lost 0 bases and J lost 6, with 12 bases in between. CDR3 nucleotides: TGTGCCAGCAGCTTGGATCCAGGAGTCCCTGAAGCTTTCTTT. Protein sequence: CASSLDPGVPEAFF. Using reference TRBV5-4 and TRBJ1-1 for the parts outside the CDR3, the full variable domain is ETGVTQSPTHLIKTRGQQVTLRCSSQSGHNTVSWYQQALGQGPQFIFQYYREEENGRGNFPPRFSGLQFPNYSSELNVNALELDDSALYLCASSLDPGVPEAFFGQGTRLTVV.

This clone was counted a single time. This chain uses TRBV2 with TRBJ1-1; 9 nucleotides agree with TRBD1. The CDR3 loop spans 14 amino acids. Germline CDR1 and CDR2: SNHLY and FYNNEI. V lost 7 bases and J lost 4; bases outside the gene matches: 7. The CDR3 is CASTYTGQGTEAFF. Here the CDR3 DNA reads TGTGCCAGCACTTATACGGGACAGGGCACTGAAGCTTTCTTT.

For this clone: Other DNA sequences in the sample encode the same CDR3. This rearrangement joins TRBV5-1 to TRBJ2-5; no clear D. V lost 0 bases and J lost 5, with 8 bases in between. The CDR3 has 13 residues. CDR1 is SGHRS and CDR2 is YFSETQ in the germline V gene. The CDR3 sequence is CASSLGGGETQYF. CDR3 nucleotide sequence: TGCGCCAGCAGCTTGGGCGGTGGGGAGACCCAGTACTTC.

In its sample, this clone was seen many times. J is TRBJ2-1 and V is TRBV5-1; TRBD2 matches at 9 bases. The CDR3 extends over 18 amino acids. Germline-derived CDR1 and CDR2 are SGHRS and YFSETQ. With V trimmed by 4 bases and J by 0 bases, 11 bases remained unmatched. The CDR3 protein is CASSPSGRPLSSYNEQFF. The CDR3 nucleotides are TGCGCCAGCAGCCCGAGCGGGAGGCCCTTGAGCTCCTACAATGAGCAGTTCTTC. The variable domain in full, with the rest retrieved from reference TRBV5-1 and TRBJ2-1, is KAGVTQTPRYLIKTRGQQVTLSCSPISGHRSVSWYQQTPGQGLQFLFEYFSETQRNKGNFPGRFSGRQFSNSRSEMNVSTLELGDSALYLCASSPSGRPLSSYNEQFFGPGTRLTVL.

The chain uses TRBV6-6 and TRBJ1-1; D unclear. The length of the CDR3 is 16 residues. Trimming removed 6 bases at V and 3 bases at J, with 20 bases between. Germline assignment: CDR1 MNHNY and CDR2 SVGAGI (reference sequence). The CDR3: CASSPVFGRGDTEAFF. For the CDR3, the DNA is TGTGCCAGCAGCCCCGTCTTCGGGCGCGGGGACACTGAAGCTTTCTTT.

V gene TRBV7-2 combines with J gene TRBJ2-7; D is uncertain. V dropped 1 base and J dropped 0 bases, with 10 bases sitting between them. This CDR3 comprises 15 residues. Germline CDR1 is SGHTA and CDR2 is FQGNSA. CDR3: CASSLGSSYSYEQYF. The CDR3 region has the DNA TGTGCCAGCAGCTTAGGCAGTTCCTACTCCTACGAGCAGTACTTC.

The rearrangement uses TRBV7-3 and TRBJ1-3; D unclear. The V gene lost 9 bases and the J gene lost 2 bases, with 17 bases spanning the gap. Germline CDR1 SGHTA, CDR2 FQGTGA. The CDR3 is 15 amino acids. CDR3 in DNA: TGTGCCAGTAGCACGTCGGGTGGCACTGGAAACACCATATATTTT. Its translation: CASSTSGGTGNTIYF. The whole variable domain, filled in from reference TRBV7-3 and TRBJ1-3, reads GAGVSQTPSNKVTEKGKYVELRCDPISGHTALYWYRQSLGQGPEFLIYFQGTGAADDSGLPNDRFFAVRPEGSVSTLKIQRTERGDSAVYLCASSTSGGTGNTIYFGEGSWLTVV.

V usage is TRBV28 and J usage is TRBJ1-5; 7 positions match TRBD1. Trimming cost V 4 bases and J 6 bases; bases outside gene matches: 9. The CDR3 covers 15 residues. Germline CDR1 and CDR2: MDHEN and SYDVKM. The DNA of the CDR3 is TGTGCCAGCAGTTATTCGACAGGGCTGCGTCAGCCCCAGCATTTT. It translates to CASSYSTGLRQPQHF.

Written as DNA, the CDR3 is TGTGCCAGCAGTTACGCTGAAAAACTGTTTTTT. It translates to CASSYAEKLFF. The chain carries TRBV6-5 and TRBJ1-4; D is unclear. The germline gives CDR1 MNHEY, CDR2 SVGAGI. V was cut by 2 bases and J by 7 bases, with 2 bases left in between. The CDR3 is made up of 11 amino acids.

This chain's CDR3 is CASSQRTSANYNEQFF. CDR3 nucleotide sequence: TGCGCCAGCAGCCAAAGGACTAGCGCGAACTACAATGAGCAGTTCTTC. The J gene is TRBJ2-1, the V gene TRBV4-3; TRBD2 matches 9 bases. From germline, CDR1 is LGHNA and CDR2 YSLEER. This CDR3 has 16 amino acids. The J segment lost 3 bases and the V segment lost 2 bases, leaving 5 bases of the junction unmatched.

The V and J genes are TRBV9 and TRBJ2-5; 11 positions agree with TRBD2. The CDR3 contains 14 residues. Germline loops: CDR1 SGDLS, CDR2 YYNGEE. The trim removed 4 bases at V and 5 bases at J, leaving 4 bases unmatched. For the CDR3, the DNA is TGTGCCAGCAGCCTAGCGGGAGGTGGGGAGACCCAGTACTTC. As protein: CASSLAGGGETQYF. Full variable domain (missing parts from reference TRBV9 and TRBJ2-5): DSGVTQTPKHLITATGQRVTLRCSPRSGDLSVYWYQQSLDQGLQFLIQYYNGEERAKGNILERFSAQQFPDLHSELNLSSLELGDSALYFCASSLAGGGETQYFGPGTRLLVL.